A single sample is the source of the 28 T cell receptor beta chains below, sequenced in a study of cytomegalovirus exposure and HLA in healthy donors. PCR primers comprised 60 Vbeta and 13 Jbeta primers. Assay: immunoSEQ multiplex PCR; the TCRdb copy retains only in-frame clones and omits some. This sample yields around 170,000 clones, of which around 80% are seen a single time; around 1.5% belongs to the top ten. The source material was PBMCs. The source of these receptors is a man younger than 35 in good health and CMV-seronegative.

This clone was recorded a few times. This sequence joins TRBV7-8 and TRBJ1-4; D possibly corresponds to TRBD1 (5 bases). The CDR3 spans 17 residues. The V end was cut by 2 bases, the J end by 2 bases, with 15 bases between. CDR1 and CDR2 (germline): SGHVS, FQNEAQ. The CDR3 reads CASSLLARGGTNEKLFF. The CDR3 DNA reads TGTGCCAGCAGCTTATTGGCCCGCGGGGGTACTAATGAAAAACTGTTTTTT.

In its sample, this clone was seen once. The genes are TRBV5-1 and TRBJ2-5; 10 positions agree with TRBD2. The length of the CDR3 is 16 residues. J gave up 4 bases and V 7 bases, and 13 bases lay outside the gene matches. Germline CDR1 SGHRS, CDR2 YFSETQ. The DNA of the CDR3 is TGCGCCAGCGGTTTTAATCCACTAGCGGGAAGAGAGACCCAGTACTTC. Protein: CASGFNPLAGRETQYF. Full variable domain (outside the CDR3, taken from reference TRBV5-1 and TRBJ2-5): KAGVTQTPRYLIKTRGQQVTLSCSPISGHRSVSWYQQTPGQGLQFLFEYFSETQRNKGNFPGRFSGRQFSNSRSEMNVSTLELGDSALYLCASGFNPLAGRETQYFGPGTRLLVL.

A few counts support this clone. CDR3 in amino acids: CASSYSRDRRDEKLFF. The CDR3 DNA reads TGTGCCAGCAGTTACTCCCGTGACAGACGTGATGAAAAACTGTTTTTT. This chain links TRBV6-6 with TRBJ1-4; the D gene is possibly TRBD1 (5 bases). V was clipped by 0 bases and J by 6 bases, with 14 bases between them. This CDR3 spans 16 amino acids. Germline-derived CDR1 and CDR2 are MNHNY and SVGAGI (reference sequence).

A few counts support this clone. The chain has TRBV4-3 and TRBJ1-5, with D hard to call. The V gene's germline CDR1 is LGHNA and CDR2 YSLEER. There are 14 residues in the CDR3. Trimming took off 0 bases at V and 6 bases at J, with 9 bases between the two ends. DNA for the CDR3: TGCGCCAGCAGCCAAGAAACCGGGTTTCAGCCCCAGCATTTT. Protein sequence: CASSQETGFQPQHF.

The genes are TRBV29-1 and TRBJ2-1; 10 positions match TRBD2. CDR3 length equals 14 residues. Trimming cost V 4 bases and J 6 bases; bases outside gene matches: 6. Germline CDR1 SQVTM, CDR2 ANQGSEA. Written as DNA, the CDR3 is TGCAGCGTTGGATCAGCGGGAGGGTCCAATGAGCAGTTCTTC. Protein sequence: CSVGSAGGSNEQFF.

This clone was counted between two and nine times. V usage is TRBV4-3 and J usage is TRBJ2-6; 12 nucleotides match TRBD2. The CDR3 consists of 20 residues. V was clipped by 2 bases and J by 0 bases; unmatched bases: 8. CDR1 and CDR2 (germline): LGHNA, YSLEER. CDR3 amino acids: CASSQSRTSGMGSGANVLTF. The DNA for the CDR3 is TGCGCCAGCAGCCAATCGCGGACTAGCGGGATGGGCTCTGGGGCCAACGTCCTGACTTTC.

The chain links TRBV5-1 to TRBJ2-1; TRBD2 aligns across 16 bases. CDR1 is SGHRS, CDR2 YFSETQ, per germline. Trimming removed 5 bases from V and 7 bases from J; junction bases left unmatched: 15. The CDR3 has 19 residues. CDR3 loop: CASSLGTSGGALTRNEQFF. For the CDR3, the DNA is TGCGCCAGCAGTCTGGGGACTAGCGGGGGGGCCCTTACTAGAAATGAGCAGTTCTTC. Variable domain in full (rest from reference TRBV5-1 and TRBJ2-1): KAGVTQTPRYLIKTRGQQVTLSCSPISGHRSVSWYQQTPGQGLQFLFEYFSETQRNKGNFPGRFSGRQFSNSRSEMNVSTLELGDSALYLCASSLGTSGGALTRNEQFFGPGTRLTVL.

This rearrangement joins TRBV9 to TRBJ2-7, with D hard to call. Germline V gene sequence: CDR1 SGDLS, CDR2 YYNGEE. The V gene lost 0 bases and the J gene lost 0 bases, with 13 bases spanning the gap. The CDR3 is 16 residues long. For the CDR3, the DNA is TGTGCCAGCAGCGTAGAAGCGACTGTAAGCTCCTACGAGCAGTACTTC. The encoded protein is CASSVEATVSSYEQYF.

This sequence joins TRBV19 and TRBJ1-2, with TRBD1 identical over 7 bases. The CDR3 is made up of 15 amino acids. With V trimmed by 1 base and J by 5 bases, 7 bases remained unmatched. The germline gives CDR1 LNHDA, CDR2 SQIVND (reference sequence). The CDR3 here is CASSIAQGTVYGYTF. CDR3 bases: TGTGCCAGTAGTATAGCCCAAGGGACAGTTTATGGCTACACCTTC.

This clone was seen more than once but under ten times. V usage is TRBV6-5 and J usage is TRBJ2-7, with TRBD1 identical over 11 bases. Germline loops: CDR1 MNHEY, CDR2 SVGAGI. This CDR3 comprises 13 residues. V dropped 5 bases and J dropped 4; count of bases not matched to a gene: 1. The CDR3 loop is CASSGDRGYEQYF. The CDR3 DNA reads TGTGCCAGCAGTGGGGACAGGGGGTACGAGCAGTACTTC.

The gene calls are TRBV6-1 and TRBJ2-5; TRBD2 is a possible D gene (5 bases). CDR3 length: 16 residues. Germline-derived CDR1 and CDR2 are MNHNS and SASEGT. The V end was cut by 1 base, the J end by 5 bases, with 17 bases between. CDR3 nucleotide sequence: TGTGCCAGCAGTGAAGAGCAAAGGCGGGTCAGGGAGACCCAGTACTTC. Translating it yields CASSEEQRRVRETQYF.

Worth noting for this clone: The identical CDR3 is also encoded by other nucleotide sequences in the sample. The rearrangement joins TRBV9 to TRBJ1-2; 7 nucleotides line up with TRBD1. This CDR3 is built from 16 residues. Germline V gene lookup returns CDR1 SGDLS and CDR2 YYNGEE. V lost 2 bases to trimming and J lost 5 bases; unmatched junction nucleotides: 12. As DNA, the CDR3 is TGTGCCAGCAGCGTGGATACCGGGACAGTTTCTTATGGCTACACCTTC. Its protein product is CASSVDTGTVSYGYTF.

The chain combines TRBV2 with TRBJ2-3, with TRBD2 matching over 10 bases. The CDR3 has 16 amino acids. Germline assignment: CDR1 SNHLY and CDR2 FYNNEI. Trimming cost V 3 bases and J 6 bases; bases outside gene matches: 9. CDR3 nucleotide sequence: TGTGCCAGCAGTGATAGAGCGGGGGGGTTCAGGGATACGCAGTATTTT. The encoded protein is CASSDRAGGFRDTQYF.

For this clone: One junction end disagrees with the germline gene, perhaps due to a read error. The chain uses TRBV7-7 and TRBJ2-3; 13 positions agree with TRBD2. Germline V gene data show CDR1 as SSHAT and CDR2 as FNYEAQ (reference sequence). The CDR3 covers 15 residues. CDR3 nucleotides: TGTGCTAGCAGCTCGGGACTAGCGGGGCTAGATACGCAGTATTTT. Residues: CASSSGLAGLDTQYF.

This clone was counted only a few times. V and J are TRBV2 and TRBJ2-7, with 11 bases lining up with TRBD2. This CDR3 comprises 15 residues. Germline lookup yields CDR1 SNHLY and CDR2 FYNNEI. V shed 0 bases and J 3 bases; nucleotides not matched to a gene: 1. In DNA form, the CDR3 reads TGTGCCAGCAGTGAAGCTACTAGCGGGGGCTACGAGCAGTACTTC. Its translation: CASSEATSGGYEQYF.

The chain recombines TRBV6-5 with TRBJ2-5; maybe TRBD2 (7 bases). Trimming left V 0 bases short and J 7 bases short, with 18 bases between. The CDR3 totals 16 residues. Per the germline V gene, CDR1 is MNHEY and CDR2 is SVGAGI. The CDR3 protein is CASSYSLAGAGATQYF. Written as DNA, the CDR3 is TGTGCCAGCAGTTACTCTTTGGCGGGGGCGGGGGCGACCCAGTACTTC.

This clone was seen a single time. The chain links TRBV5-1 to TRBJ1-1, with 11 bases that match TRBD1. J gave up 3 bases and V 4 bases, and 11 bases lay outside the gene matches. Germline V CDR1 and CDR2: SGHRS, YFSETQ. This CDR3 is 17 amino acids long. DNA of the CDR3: TGCGCCAGCAGCCGGAGGACAGGGGGCTTATCGGACACTGAAGCTTTCTTT. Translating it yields CASSRRTGGLSDTEAFF.

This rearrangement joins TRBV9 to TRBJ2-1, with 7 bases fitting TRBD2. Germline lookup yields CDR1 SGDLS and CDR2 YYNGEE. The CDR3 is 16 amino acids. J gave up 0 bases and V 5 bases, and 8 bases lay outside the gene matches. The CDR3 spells CASSPLTSDSYNEQFF. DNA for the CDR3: TGTGCCAGCAGTCCTCTTACTAGCGACTCCTACAATGAGCAGTTCTTC.

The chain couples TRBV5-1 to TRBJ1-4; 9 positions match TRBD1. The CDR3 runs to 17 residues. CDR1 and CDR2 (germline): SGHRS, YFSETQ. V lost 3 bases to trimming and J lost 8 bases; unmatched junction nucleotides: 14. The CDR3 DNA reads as TGCGCCAGCAGCTCTGGGACAGGGCCGCAACGGGGGGAAAAACTGTTTTTT. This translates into CASSSGTGPQRGEKLFF. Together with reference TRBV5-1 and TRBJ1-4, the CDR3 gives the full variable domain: KAGVTQTPRYLIKTRGQQVTLSCSPISGHRSVSWYQQTPGQGLQFLFEYFSETQRNKGNFPGRFSGRQFSNSRSEMNVSTLELGDSALYLCASSSGTGPQRGEKLFFGSGTQLSVL.

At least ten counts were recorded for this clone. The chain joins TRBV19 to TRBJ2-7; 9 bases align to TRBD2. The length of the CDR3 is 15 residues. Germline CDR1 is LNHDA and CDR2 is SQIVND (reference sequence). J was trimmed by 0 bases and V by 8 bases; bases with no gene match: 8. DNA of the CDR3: TGTGCCAGTTCCCTTCGGCGGGAGGGCTCCTACGAGCAGTACTTC. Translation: CASSLRREGSYEQYF.

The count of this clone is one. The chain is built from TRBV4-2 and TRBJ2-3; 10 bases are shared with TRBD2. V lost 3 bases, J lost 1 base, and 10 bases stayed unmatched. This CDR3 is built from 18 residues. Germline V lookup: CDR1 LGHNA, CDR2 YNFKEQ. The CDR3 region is CASSHVAGGLSGTDTQYF. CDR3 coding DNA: TGTGCCAGCAGCCACGTAGCGGGAGGCTTATCTGGCACAGATACGCAGTATTTT.

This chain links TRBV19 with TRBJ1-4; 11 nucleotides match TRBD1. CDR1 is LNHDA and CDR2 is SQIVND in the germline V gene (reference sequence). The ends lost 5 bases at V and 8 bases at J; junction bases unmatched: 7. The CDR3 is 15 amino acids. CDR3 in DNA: TGTGCCAGTAGTTCAACGGGACAGGGGGGCGAAAAACTGTTTTTT. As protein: CASSSTGQGGEKLFF.

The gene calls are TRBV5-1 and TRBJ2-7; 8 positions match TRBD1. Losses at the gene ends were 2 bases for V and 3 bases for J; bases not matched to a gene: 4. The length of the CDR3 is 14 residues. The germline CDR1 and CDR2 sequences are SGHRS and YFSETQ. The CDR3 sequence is CASSLDRGFYEQYF. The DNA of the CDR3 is TGCGCCAGCAGCTTAGACAGGGGATTCTACGAGCAGTACTTC.

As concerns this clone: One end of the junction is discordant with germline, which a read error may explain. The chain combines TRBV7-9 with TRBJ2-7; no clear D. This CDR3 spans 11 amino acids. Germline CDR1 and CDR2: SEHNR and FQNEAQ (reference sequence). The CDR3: CSSSFLSEQYF. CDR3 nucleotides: TGTTCCAGCAGCTTTTTGAGCGAGCAGTACTTC.

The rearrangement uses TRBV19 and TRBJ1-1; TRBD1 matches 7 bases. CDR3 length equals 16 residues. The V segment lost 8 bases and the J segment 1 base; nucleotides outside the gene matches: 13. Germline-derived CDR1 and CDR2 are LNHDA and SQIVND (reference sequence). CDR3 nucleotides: TGTGCCAGTGCTCGGGACAGACAGCTGACGAACACTGAAGCTTTCTTT. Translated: CASARDRQLTNTEAFF.

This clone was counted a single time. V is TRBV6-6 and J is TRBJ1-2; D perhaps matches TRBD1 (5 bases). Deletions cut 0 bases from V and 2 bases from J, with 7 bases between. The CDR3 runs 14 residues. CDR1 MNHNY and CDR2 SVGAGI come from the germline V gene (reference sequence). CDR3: CASSYSAGNYGYTF. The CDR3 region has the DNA TGTGCCAGCAGTTACTCAGCAGGGAACTATGGCTACACCTTC.

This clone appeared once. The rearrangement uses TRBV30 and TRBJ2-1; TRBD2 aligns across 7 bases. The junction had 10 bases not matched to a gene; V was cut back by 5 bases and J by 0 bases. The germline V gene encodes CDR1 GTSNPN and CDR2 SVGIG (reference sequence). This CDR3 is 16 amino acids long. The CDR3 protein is CAWVDKLAGSYNEQFF. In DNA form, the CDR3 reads TGTGCCTGGGTCGACAAGTTAGCGGGCTCCTACAATGAGCAGTTCTTC.

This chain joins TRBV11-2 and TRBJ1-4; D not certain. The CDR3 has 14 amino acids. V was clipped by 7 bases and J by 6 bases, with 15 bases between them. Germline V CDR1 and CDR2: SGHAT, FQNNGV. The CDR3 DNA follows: TGTGCCAGCAACATTGGGGAGGGAGATGAAAAACTGTTTTTT. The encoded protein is CASNIGEGDEKLFF.